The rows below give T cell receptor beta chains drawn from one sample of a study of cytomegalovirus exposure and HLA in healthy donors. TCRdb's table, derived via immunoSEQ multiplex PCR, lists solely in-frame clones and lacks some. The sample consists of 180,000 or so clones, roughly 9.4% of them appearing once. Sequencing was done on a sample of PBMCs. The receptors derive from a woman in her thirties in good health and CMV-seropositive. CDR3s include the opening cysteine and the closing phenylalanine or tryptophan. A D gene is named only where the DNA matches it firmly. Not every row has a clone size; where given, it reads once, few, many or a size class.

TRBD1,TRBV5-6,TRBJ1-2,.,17,CASSWGVKGATENGYTF,TGTGCCAGCAGCTGGGGGGTTAAGGGGGCGACTGAGAATGGCTACACCTTC
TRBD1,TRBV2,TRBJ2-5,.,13,CASSARGRETQYF,TGTGCCAGCAGTGCGAGGGGGCGAGAGACCCAGTACTTC
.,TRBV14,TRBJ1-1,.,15,CASSQTGLRVTEAFF,TGTGCCAGCAGCCAAACGGGACTTAGAGTGACTGAAGCTTTCTTT
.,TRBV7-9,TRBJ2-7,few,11,CASSLLYEQYF,TGTGCCAGCAGCTTACTTTACGAGCAGTACTTC
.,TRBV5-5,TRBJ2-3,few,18,CASSLAGSSGTGTDTQYF,TGTGCCAGCAGCTTGGCGGGATCTAGCGGGACAGGAACAGATACGCAGTATTTT
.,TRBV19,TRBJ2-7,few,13,CASSPGPIYEQYF,TGTGCCAGTAGTCCGGGTCCTATCTACGAGCAGTACTTC
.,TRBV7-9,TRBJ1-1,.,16,CASSSMAGQVITEAFF,TGTGCCAGCAGCTCTATGGCAGGACAAGTCATCACTGAAGCTTTCTTT
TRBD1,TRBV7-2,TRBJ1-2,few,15,CASSLGDRKSRGYTF,TGTGCCAGCAGCTTAGGGGACAGGAAGAGCCGGGGCTACACCTTC
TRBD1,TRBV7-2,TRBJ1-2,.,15,CASSLQGAANYGYTF,TGTGCCAGCAGCCTACAGGGGGCCGCTAACTATGGCTACACCTTC
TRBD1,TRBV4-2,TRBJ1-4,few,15,CASSQVQGAVGKLFF,TGTGCCAGCAGCCAAGTACAGGGGGCTGTCGGAAAACTGTTTTTT
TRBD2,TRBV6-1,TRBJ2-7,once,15,CASSEYLQGGYEQYF,TGTGCCAGCAGTGAATATCTCCAGGGAGGGTACGAGCAGTACTTC
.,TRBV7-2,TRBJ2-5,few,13,CASSLERQETQYF,TGTGCCAGCAGCTTAGAGAGACAAGAGACCCAGTACTTC
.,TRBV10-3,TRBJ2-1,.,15,CAISESGRGRGEQFF,TGTGCCATCAGTGAGTCCGGTAGAGGGAGAGGTGAGCAGTTCTTC
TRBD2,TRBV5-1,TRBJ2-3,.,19,CASNRGLAGGPGRTDTQYF,TGCGCCAGCAACCGAGGACTAGCGGGAGGGCCGGGTCGCACAGATACGCAGTATTTT
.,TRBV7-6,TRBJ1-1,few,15,CASSPRDILGTEAFF,TGTGCCAGCAGCCCTCGGGACATCTTGGGAACTGAAGCTTTCTTT
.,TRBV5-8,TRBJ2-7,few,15,CASRFRTGDSYEQYF,TGTGCCAGCAGGTTTAGGACGGGGGACTCCTACGAGCAGTACTTC
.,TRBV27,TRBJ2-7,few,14,CASSLLGRAYEQYF,TGTGCCAGCAGTCTTCTGGGCAGGGCCTACGAGCAGTACTTC
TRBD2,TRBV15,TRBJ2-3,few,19,CATSRPTGADSGRPDTQYF,TGTGCCACCAGCAGACCCACGGGGGCCGACAGCGGGAGACCAGATACGCAGTATTTT
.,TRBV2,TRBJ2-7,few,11,CASRDTYEQYF,TGTGCCAGCAGGGACACCTACGAGCAGTACTTC